This entry describes one T cell receptor (beta chain). The iRepertoire nested amplicon-rescue multiplex PCR amplified TCR alpha and beta CDR3s from RNA. TCRdb ran MiXCR on the multiplex PCR reads and lists one entry per CDR3 protein. The sample has approximately 120,000 distinct CDR3 sequences, approximately 25% seen once. The entry originates in a study of glioma-infiltrating T cells. Trimming removed 5 bases at V and 4 bases at J, with 13 bases between. Germline CDR1 reads SGHAT; CDR2 reads FQNNGV. The CDR3 length is 14 residues. Sequencing input: glioma tissue, nonneoplastic brain tissue, or PBMCs (not recorded which). This chain uses TRBV11-2 with TRBJ2-3; perhaps TRBD2 as D (6 bases). This TCR was recovered from a human donor with low-grade glioma or glioblastoma, undergoing nonglioma brain surgery, or in good health (not recorded which). The CDR3 coding sequence is TGTGCCAGCAGCCCGTCGACTAGTTCAGATACGCAGTATTTT. This sequence encodes CASSPSTSSDTQYF.